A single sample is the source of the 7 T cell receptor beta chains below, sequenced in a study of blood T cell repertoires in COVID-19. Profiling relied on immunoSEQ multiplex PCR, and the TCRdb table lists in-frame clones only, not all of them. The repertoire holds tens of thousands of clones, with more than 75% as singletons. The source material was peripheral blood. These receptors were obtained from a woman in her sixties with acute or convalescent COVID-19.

CDR3 residues: CASSLVGGVNTGELFF. The CDR3 DNA follows: TGTGCCAGCAGCTTAGTAGGAGGGGTGAACACCGGGGAGCTGTTTTTT. The genes are TRBV11-2 and TRBJ2-2, with a possible D match to TRBD2 (6 bases). Germline CDR1 reads SGHAT; CDR2 reads FQNNGV. The CDR3 has 16 amino acids. V gave up 1 base and J gave up 1 base, with 10 bases separating them.

The chain's CDR3 is CASSQPGQGSYEQYF. The CDR3 DNA reads TGTGCCAGCAGCCAGCCGGGACAGGGCTCCTACGAGCAGTACTTC. This chain links TRBV14 with TRBJ2-7, with 9 bases matching TRBD1. Germline loops: CDR1 SGHDN, CDR2 FVKESK. This CDR3 has 15 amino acids. The J segment lost 0 bases and the V segment lost 3 bases, leaving 3 bases of the junction unmatched.

The CDR3 sequence: CASRLRAGTGASEAFF. CDR3 nucleotide sequence: TGTGCCAGCAGGCTCAGAGCCGGGACAGGCGCATCTGAAGCTTTCTTT. The rearrangement joins TRBV2 to TRBJ1-1; 8 bases align to TRBD1. The length of the CDR3 is 16 residues. Germline lookup yields CDR1 SNHLY and CDR2 FYNNEI. J gave up 6 bases and V 6 bases, and 15 bases lay outside the gene matches.

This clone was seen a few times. The CDR3 loop is CSVGGGNEKLFF. As DNA, the CDR3 is TGCAGCGTTGGAGGGGGCAATGAAAAACTGTTTTTT. The rearrangement uses TRBV29-1 and TRBJ1-4; 7 bases line up with TRBD1. Germline trimming cut 4 bases from V and 5 bases from J; bases unmatched to any gene: 1. The CDR3 runs 12 residues. Germline loops: CDR1 SQVTM, CDR2 ANQGSEA.

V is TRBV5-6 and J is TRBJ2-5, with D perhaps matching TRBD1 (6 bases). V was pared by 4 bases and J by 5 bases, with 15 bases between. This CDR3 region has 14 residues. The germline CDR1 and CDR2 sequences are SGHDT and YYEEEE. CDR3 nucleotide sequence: TGTGCCAGCAGCCCTGTGGGGGCTGACGAGACCCAGTACTTC. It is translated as CASSPVGADETQYF.

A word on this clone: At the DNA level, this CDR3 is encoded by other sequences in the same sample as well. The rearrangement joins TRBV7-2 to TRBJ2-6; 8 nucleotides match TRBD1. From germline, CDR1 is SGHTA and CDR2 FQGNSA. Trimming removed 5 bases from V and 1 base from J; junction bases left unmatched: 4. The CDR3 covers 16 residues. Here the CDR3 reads CASSRQGLSGANVLTF. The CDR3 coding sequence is TGTGCCAGCAGCAGACAGGGGTTATCTGGGGCCAACGTCCTGACTTTC.

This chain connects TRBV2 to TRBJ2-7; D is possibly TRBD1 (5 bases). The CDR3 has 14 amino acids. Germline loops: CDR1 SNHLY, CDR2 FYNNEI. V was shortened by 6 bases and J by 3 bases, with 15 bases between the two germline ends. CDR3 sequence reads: CASRGDQGYYEQYF. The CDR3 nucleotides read TGTGCCAGCAGAGGAGACCAGGGCTACTACGAGCAGTACTTC.